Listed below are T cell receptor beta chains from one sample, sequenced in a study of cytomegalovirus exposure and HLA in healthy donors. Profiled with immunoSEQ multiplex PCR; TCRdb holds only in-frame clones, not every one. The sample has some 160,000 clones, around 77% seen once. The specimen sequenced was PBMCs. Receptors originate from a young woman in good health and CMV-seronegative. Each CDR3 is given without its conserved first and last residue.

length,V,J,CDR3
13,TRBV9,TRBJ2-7,ASSPPGSGVYEQY
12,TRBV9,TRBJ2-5,ASSLGLAEETQY
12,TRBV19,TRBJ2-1,ASSMSGVDYEQF
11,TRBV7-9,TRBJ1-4,ASSLGLIGELF
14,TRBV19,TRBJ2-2,ASSVRLAGQTGELF
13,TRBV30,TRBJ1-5,AWSRTTGGGQPQH
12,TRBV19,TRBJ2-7,ASRPGQGSIEQY
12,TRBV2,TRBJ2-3,ATAGLTRLDTQY
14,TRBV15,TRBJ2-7,ATSRARLAGGLVQY
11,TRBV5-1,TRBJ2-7,ASTPRDRAEQY
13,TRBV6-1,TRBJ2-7,ASSVFTGSSYEQY
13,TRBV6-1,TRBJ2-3,ASSETSGSSDTQY
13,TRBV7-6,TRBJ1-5,ASSSGTGADQPQH
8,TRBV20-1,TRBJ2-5,SASLETQY
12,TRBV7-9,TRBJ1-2,ASRQGGDNYGYT
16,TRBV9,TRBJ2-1,ASSDSPSTSSSYFEQF
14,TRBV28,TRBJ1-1,ASSLGRFWLNTEAF
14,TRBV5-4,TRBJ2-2,ASSLAQKSSTGELF
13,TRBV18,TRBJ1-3,ASSPAGTGENTIY
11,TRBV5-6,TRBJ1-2,ASSETGRHGYT
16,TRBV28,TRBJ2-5,ASSLPLLAGGPGETQY
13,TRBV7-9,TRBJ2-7,ASSLLLSGSYEQY
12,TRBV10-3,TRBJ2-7,AIREGAGDDEQY
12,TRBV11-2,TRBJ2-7,ASSPIRETYEQY
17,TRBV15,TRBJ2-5,ATSGPATPTSGGWETQY
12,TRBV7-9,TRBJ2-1,ASSLTASYNEQF
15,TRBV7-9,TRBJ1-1,ASSLTLQDGDNPEAF
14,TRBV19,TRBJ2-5,ASSIGLAGVQETQY
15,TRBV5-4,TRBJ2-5,ASTLLGGAAAGETQY
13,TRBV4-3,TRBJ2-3,ASSQRRTDVDTQY
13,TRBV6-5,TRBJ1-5,ASSAGVGGREPQH
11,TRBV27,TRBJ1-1,ASSIQANTEAF
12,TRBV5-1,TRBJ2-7,ASSFAQGPYEQY
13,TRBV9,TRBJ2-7,ASSVGGMSSYEQY
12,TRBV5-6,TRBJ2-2,ASSLIGDTGELF
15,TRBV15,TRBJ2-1,ATSSGLAGVTYNEQF
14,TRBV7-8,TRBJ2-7,ASSLEGGRSNYEQY
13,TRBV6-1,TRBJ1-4,ASSERRTGVEKLF
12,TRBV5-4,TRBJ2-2,ASRSGGLTGELF
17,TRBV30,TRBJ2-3,AWSVSFPPGGMGTDTQY
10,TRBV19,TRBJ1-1,ASSIHRTEAF
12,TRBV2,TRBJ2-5,ASSPQGGRETQY
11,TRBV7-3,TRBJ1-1,ASSSGQGTEAF
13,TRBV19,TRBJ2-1,ASSVLAGATNEQF
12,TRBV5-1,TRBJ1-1,ASSSDRGNTEAF